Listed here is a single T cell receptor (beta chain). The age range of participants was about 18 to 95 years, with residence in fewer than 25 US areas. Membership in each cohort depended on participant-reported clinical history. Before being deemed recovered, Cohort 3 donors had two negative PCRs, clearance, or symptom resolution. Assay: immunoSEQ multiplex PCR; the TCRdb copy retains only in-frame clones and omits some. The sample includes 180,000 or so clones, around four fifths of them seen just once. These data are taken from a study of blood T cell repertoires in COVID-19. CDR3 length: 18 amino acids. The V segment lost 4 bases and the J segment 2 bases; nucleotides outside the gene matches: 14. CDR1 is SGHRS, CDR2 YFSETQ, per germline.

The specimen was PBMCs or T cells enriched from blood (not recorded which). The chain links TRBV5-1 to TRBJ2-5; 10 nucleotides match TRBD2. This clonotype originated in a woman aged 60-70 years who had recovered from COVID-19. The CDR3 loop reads CASSISPLAGGPQETQYF. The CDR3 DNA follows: TGCGCCAGCAGCATATCCCCATTAGCGGGGGGCCCACAAGAGACCCAGTACTTC.